This TCR beta chain was recovered during a study of OX40 agonist ivuxolimab in advanced cancers. The junction had 15 bases not matched to a gene; V was cut back by 7 bases and J by 6 bases. This CDR3 contains 17 residues. Profiling relied on immunoSEQ multiplex PCR, and the TCRdb table lists in-frame clones only, not all of them. The sample lists roughly 70,000 clones, about nine tenths seen once, with 0.67% in the top ten. To note about this clone: As the CDR3 is not closed by the conserved phenylalanine or tryptophan, this likely results from a read error.

The chain recombines TRBV23-1 with TRBJ1-2; TRBD1 matches at 12 bases. TRBV23-1 is reported as an ORF; its role is uncertain. The material was CD4+ or CD8+ T cells sorted from blood, obtained in a trial of the OX40 agonist ivuxolimab. This clonotype originated in an adult with an advanced solid tumor such as melanoma, head and neck, liver or kidney cancer. CDR3 residues: CASNKHGGWDRGHGYTL. The DNA for the CDR3 is TGCGCCAGCAACAAACACGGAGGCTGGGACAGGGGGCATGGCTACACCCTC.